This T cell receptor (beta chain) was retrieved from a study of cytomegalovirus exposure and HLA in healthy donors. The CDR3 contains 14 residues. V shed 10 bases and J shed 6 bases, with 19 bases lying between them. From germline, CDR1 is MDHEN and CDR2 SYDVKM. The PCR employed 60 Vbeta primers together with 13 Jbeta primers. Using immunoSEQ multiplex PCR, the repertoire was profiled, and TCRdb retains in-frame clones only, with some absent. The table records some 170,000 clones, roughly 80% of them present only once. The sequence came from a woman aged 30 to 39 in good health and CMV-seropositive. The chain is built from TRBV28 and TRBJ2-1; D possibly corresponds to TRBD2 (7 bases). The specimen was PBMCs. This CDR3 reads CATKGAGEGNEQFF. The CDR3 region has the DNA TGTGCCACCAAAGGGGCAGGGGAGGGCAATGAGCAGTTCTTC.